This record looks at one TCR beta chain sequence and its context. V shed 3 bases, J shed 6 bases, and the junction held 8 bases outside the gene matches. The germline gives CDR1 MNHNS, CDR2 SASEGT. This CDR3 has 14 residues. The sample originates from a study of blood T cell repertoires in COVID-19. The participants were between about 18 and 95 years old and came from 24 US areas. Two negative PCRs, clearance, or symptom resolution had been documented for recovered Cohort 3 donors. In the source study's methods: Estimated nucleated cell counts came from reference gene primer amplification. Clones were read by immunoSEQ multiplex PCR, and TCRdb kept only the in-frame ones, dropping some. That table gives V, J and clone size, and the DNA gave D and trimming. Of around 390,000 clones in the sample, approximately 90% are singletons; the top ten hold approximately 10%.

The clonotype originates from a woman aged 45 to 65 who had recovered from COVID-19. The genes are TRBV6-1 and TRBJ2-7; 7 bases are a match to TRBD1. Sequencing used PBMCs or T cells enriched from blood (not recorded which). The CDR3 spells CASSESQSGGEQYF. Written as DNA, the CDR3 is TGTGCCAGCAGTGAGTCACAATCAGGGGGCGAGCAGTACTTC.